These 30 T cell receptor beta chains were all obtained from the same sample, sequenced in a study of T cell repertoires in cytomegalovirus infection. One entry per CDR3 protein, called by TCRdb with MiXCR from the reads. This sample has hundreds of thousands of distinct CDR3 sequences, with approximately 31% found just once. No antigen is known for these receptors. The sample consisted of cultured CD8+ T cells from PBMCs, taken from culture after CMV antigen stimulation. Receptor source: a human donor in good health (CMV status not recorded). Some clones in this sample may be carry-over from other donors' samples.

J is TRBJ1-1 and V is TRBV19; 12 bases align to TRBD1. The ends lost 9 bases at V and 5 bases at J; junction bases unmatched: 4. Germline V gene lookup returns CDR1 LNHDA and CDR2 SQIVND (reference sequence). CDR3 size: 13 residues. CDR3 sequence (DNA): TGTGCCAGCAGGGACAGGGGGCAAACTGAAGCTTTCTTT. Its protein product is CASRDRGQTEAFF.

This clonotype was counted a single time. The chain joins TRBV6-8 to TRBJ2-1; 8 bases are a match to TRBD1. Germline-derived CDR1 and CDR2 are MNHGY and SAAAGT. This CDR3 is 16 amino acids long. The J segment lost 3 bases and the V segment lost 6 bases, leaving 10 bases of the junction unmatched. CDR3 loop: CASRLFGQGDYNEQFF. In DNA, the CDR3 is TGTGCCAGCAGATTATTCGGACAGGGCGACTACAATGAGCAGTTCTTC.

This clonotype was seen more than once but under ten times. CDR3 DNA: TGTGCCAGCAGAGAAAGGACAGGGAAAGAGACCCAGTACTTC. It translates to CASRERTGKETQYF. The V call is TRBV7-6, the J call TRBJ2-5, with 8 bases lining up with TRBD1. The CDR3 runs 14 residues. Germline V gene data show CDR1 as SGHVS and CDR2 as FNYEAQ. J lost 3 bases, V lost 6 bases, and 6 bases had no gene match.

The sample holds one count of this clonotype. This chain uses TRBV20-1 with TRBJ1-6; TRBD1 matches at 8 bases. Germline trimming cut 4 bases from V and 0 bases from J; bases unmatched to any gene: 2. Germline loops: CDR1 DFQATT, CDR2 SNEGSKA (reference sequence). This CDR3 region has 15 residues. DNA of the CDR3: TGCAGTGCTAAGGACAGGGTCTCCTATAATTCACCCCTCCACTTT. Translation gives CSAKDRVSYNSPLHF.

The chain carries TRBV6-6 and TRBJ2-5; D might be TRBD2 (7 bases). Germline CDR1 and CDR2: MNHNY and SVGAGI (reference sequence). CDR3 size: 12 residues. Trimming cost V 5 bases and J 7 bases, with 11 bases left between them. The chain's CDR3 is CASSPAGATQYF. Here the CDR3 DNA reads TGTGCCAGCAGTCCGGCGGGGGCGACCCAGTACTTC.

The chain couples TRBV2 to TRBJ1-4; D not certain. With 6 bases removed from V and 7 bases from J, the gap between germline ends came to 15 bases. The CDR3 consists of 14 residues. Germline assignment: CDR1 SNHLY and CDR2 FYNNEI. CDR3: CASSALDLGEKLFF. The CDR3 DNA follows: TGTGCCAGCAGCGCGCTAGATTTGGGTGAAAAACTGTTTTTT. Combining the CDR3 with reference TRBV2 and TRBJ1-4 gives the whole variable domain EPEVTQTPSHQVTQMGQEVILRCVPISNHLYFYWYRQILGQKVEFLVSFYNNEISEKSEIFDDQFSVERPDGSNFTLKIRSTKLEDSAMYFCASSALDLGEKLFFGSGTQLSVL.

The sample holds many counts of this clonotype. The rearrangement uses TRBV6-1 and TRBJ1-2; D is possibly TRBD1 (6 bases). Germline-derived CDR1 and CDR2 are MNHNS and SASEGT. Trimming cost V 8 bases and J 4 bases, with 20 bases left between them. The CDR3 loop spans 15 amino acids. CDR3 sequence: CASSPGAGASYGYTF. CDR3 DNA: TGTGCCAGCTCTCCAGGGGCAGGGGCTAGCTATGGCTACACCTTC.

The chain carries TRBV5-1 and TRBJ1-1, with a possible D match to TRBD1 (5 bases). The V gene's germline CDR1 is SGHRS and CDR2 YFSETQ. The CDR3 consists of 18 residues. With 0 bases removed from V and 3 bases from J, the gap between germline ends came to 21 bases. The DNA of the CDR3 is TGCGCCAGCAGCTTGGTTTGGGGCGGGGGAGAGAGCCACACTGAAGCTTTCTTT. Amino acids: CASSLVWGGGESHTEAFF. The full variable domain, rest sourced from reference TRBV5-1 and TRBJ1-1, is KAGVTQTPRYLIKTRGQQVTLSCSPISGHRSVSWYQQTPGQGLQFLFEYFSETQRNKGNFPGRFSGRQFSNSRSEMNVSTLELGDSALYLCASSLVWGGGESHTEAFFGQGTRLTVV.

The chain joins TRBV7-8 to TRBJ2-1, with D maybe TRBD1 (7 bases). The germline V gene encodes CDR1 SGHVS and CDR2 FQNEAQ. The CDR3 has 16 amino acids. V was pared by 5 bases and J by 6 bases, with 20 bases between. CDR3 loop: CASSPKTGEVRNEQFF. The CDR3 nucleotides read TGTGCCAGCAGCCCTAAAACAGGGGAGGTGCGCAATGAGCAGTTCTTC.

In its sample, this clonotype was seen many times. The rearrangement links TRBV7-9 to TRBJ1-1; no clear D. This CDR3 is 14 amino acids long. In germline, CDR1 is SEHNR, CDR2 FQNEAQ (reference sequence). V shed 2 bases and J shed 2 bases, with 9 bases lying between them. The CDR3 DNA is TGTGCCAGCAGCTTACCGGATATCAACACTGAAGCTTTCTTT. Its protein is CASSLPDINTEAFF.

This chain connects TRBV19 to TRBJ2-7; perhaps TRBD1 as D (5 bases). CDR1 and CDR2 (germline): LNHDA, SQIVND (reference sequence). V was clipped by 7 bases and J by 2 bases, with 18 bases between them. The CDR3 loop spans 15 amino acids. The CDR3 reads CASTPGWGGTYEQYF. The CDR3 DNA reads TGTGCCAGTACCCCCGGGTGGGGCGGAACCTACGAGCAGTACTTC.

This clonotype appeared a few times. The rearrangement joins TRBV6-6 to TRBJ2-3, with D unclear. CDR1 is MNHNY and CDR2 is SVGAGI in the germline V gene (reference sequence). The V and J ends lost 0 bases and 3 bases respectively, with 16 bases between them. CDR3 length: 17 residues. Here the CDR3 reads CASSYSDVGSATDTQYF. CDR3 DNA sequence: TGTGCCAGCAGTTACTCGGATGTCGGGTCAGCAACAGATACGCAGTATTTT.

J is TRBJ1-5 and V is TRBV19, with TRBD1 matching over 7 bases. Germline CDR1 reads LNHDA; CDR2 reads SQIVND (reference sequence). The CDR3 extends over 13 amino acids. V was pared by 7 bases and J by 4 bases, with 4 bases of the junction left unmatched. CDR3 coding DNA: TGTGCCAGTAACCACAGGGGAAATCAGCCCCAGCATTTT. Translated: CASNHRGNQPQHF. The full variable domain, rest sourced from reference TRBV19 and TRBJ1-5, is DGGITQSPKYLFRKEGQNVTLSCEQNLNHDAMYWYRQDPGQGLRLIYYSQIVNDFQKGDIAEGYSVSREKKESFPLTVTSAQKNPTAFYLCASNHRGNQPQHFGDGTRLSIL.

This clonotype was picked up a small number of times. V usage is TRBV11-2 and J usage is TRBJ2-7; 11 bases are shared with TRBD1. CDR3 length: 14 residues. Germline trimming cut 5 bases from V and 5 bases from J; bases unmatched to any gene: 5. The germline CDR1 and CDR2 sequences are SGHAT and FQNNGV. In DNA form, the CDR3 reads TGTGCCAGCAGCACCGGGACAGGGGGAAACGAGCAGTACGTC. Amino acid sequence: CASSTGTGGNEQYV.

The chain combines TRBV19 with TRBJ1-1; D is ambiguous. The CDR3 is 13 residues long. Trimming shortened V by 7 bases and J by 5 bases, and 14 bases separated the two germline ends. Germline lookup yields CDR1 LNHDA and CDR2 SQIVND (reference sequence). CDR3: CASTLDTGTEAFF. As DNA, the CDR3 is TGTGCCAGTACCTTAGACACGGGTACTGAAGCTTTCTTT.

This clonotype came up many times. The gene calls are TRBV6-5 and TRBJ1-4; D unresolved. The germline gives CDR1 MNHEY, CDR2 SVGAGI. The CDR3 is made up of 15 amino acids. V was shortened by 1 base and J by 3 bases, with 9 bases between the two germline ends. DNA of the CDR3: TGTGCCAGCAGTTACTTGGCAGATCCTAATGAAAAACTGTTTTTT. Translation gives CASSYLADPNEKLFF.

This clonotype has just a few counts. The chain links TRBV10-3 to TRBJ2-4; D possibly corresponds to TRBD1 (5 bases). V was trimmed by 3 bases and J by 7 bases, leaving 13 bases between them. CDR3 size: 14 residues. Germline V gene data show CDR1 as ENHRY and CDR2 as SYGVKD. Here the CDR3 DNA reads TGTGCCATCAGTGAAGGCAGGGATAGGAACATTCAGTACTTC. Its protein product is CAISEGRDRNIQYF.

The chain uses TRBV6-2 or TRBV6-3 and TRBJ2-2; D possibly corresponds to TRBD2 (5 bases). The ends were cut back, 8 bases at V and 2 bases at J, with 18 bases in the middle. Germline assignment: CDR1 MNHEY and CDR2 SVGEGT. The CDR3 is 16 residues long. The CDR3 protein is CASGYPGIPNTGELFF. The CDR3 DNA reads as TGTGCCAGCGGATACCCGGGAATTCCTAACACCGGGGAGCTGTTTTTT.

This clonotype was counted at least ten times. The chain combines TRBV7-8 with TRBJ2-1; 7 bases agree with TRBD1. The V segment lost 1 base and the J segment 5 bases; nucleotides outside the gene matches: 14. Germline V gene sequence: CDR1 SGHVS, CDR2 FQNEAQ. The CDR3 sequence is 18 residues long. CDR3 protein: CASSLDRDRSYLHNEQFF. The CDR3 DNA sequence: TGTGCCAGCAGCTTAGACCGGGACAGATCGTACCTCCACAATGAGCAGTTCTTC.

This sequence joins TRBV6-1 and TRBJ2-7, with D uncertain. V lost 4 bases, J lost 2 bases, and 12 bases lay in between. The CDR3 totals 14 residues. The germline V gene has CDR1 MNHNS and CDR2 SASEGT. CDR3 sequence: CASSVGLVPYEQYV. The CDR3 DNA reads TGTGCCAGCAGTGTGGGGTTGGTGCCCTACGAGCAGTACGTC.

This chain links TRBV29-1 with TRBJ2-3; D remains unclear. Germline V lookup: CDR1 SQVTM, CDR2 ANQGSEA. The CDR3 is made up of 11 amino acids. V was shortened by 2 bases and J by 4 bases, with 4 bases between the two germline ends. CDR3 loop: CSVESADTQYF. The CDR3 coding sequence is TGCAGCGTTGAATCGGCAGATACGCAGTATTTT.

V is TRBV7-9 and J is TRBJ2-2; the match to TRBD1 covers 9 bases. Trimming cost V 5 bases and J 5 bases; bases outside gene matches: 9. Germline V gene lookup returns CDR1 SEHNR and CDR2 FQNEAQ (reference sequence). CDR3 size: 16 residues. In nucleotides, the CDR3 is TGTGCCAGCAGCGCACCGGGACAGGGTTGGACCGGGGAGCTGTTTTTT. Translated, it gives CASSAPGQGWTGELFF.

The J gene is TRBJ2-7, the V gene TRBV13; 7 bases fit TRBD1. This CDR3 spans 14 amino acids. The trim removed 4 bases at V and 1 base at J, leaving 4 bases unmatched. CDR1 and CDR2 (germline): PRHDT, FYEKMQ (reference sequence). The CDR3 sequence: CASSSRDSSYEQYV. In nucleotides, the CDR3 is TGTGCCAGCAGCTCCCGGGACAGTTCCTACGAGCAGTACGTC.

This clonotype showed up just once. V gene TRBV4-3 combines with J gene TRBJ1-5; D is uncertain. In germline, CDR1 is LGHNA, CDR2 YSLEER. The CDR3 contains 16 residues. Trimming cost V 0 bases and J 5 bases, with 14 bases left between them. The CDR3 loop is CASSQESSTIDQPQHF. In DNA form, the CDR3 reads TGCGCCAGCAGCCAAGAGTCCAGTACTATCGATCAGCCCCAGCATTTT.

V gene TRBV2 combines with J gene TRBJ1-2; D gene ambiguous. Trimming cost V 3 bases and J 4 bases, with 12 bases left between them. Germline V CDR1 and CDR2: SNHLY, FYNNEI. This CDR3 is 14 amino acids long. The CDR3 protein is CASSEGSFSYGYTF. The CDR3 nucleotides are TGTGCCAGCAGTGAGGGCAGCTTTAGCTATGGCTACACCTTC.

This clonotype was counted ten times or more. The genes are TRBV7-6 and TRBJ2-3; weak D call: TRBD2 (5 bases). V shed 4 bases and J shed 0 bases, with 5 bases lying between them. The CDR3 sequence is 13 residues long. Germline V CDR1 and CDR2: SGHVS, FNYEAQ. The CDR3 loop is CASSWTSTDTQYF. The CDR3 bases are TGTGCCAGCAGCTGGACTAGCACAGATACGCAGTATTTT.

The table lists this clonotype with a few counts. The rearrangement links TRBV5-3 to TRBJ2-7; D is unresolved. TRBV5-3 is sorted into the ORF group, with uncertain function. The CDR3 has 14 amino acids. The CDR3 reads CASSLFVGNYEQYV. The CDR3 region has the DNA TGTGCCAGCAGCTTGTTTGTGGGCAACTACGAGCAGTACGTC.

This clonotype was seen once. A read error is possible here, since a much larger clone lies one base away. The chain combines TRBV7-8 with TRBJ2-7; D is perhaps TRBD1 (5 bases). The germline CDR1 and CDR2 sequences are SGHVS and FQNEAQ. There are 13 residues in the CDR3. CDR3 in amino acids: CASGLEGVIMQYV. The CDR3 DNA is TGTGCCAGCGGCTTGGAAGGGGTAATAATGCAGTACGTC.

The chain joins TRBV28 to TRBJ2-7; TRBD2 matches at 8 bases. The CDR3 sequence is 16 residues long. With 4 bases clipped from V and 6 bases from J, the junction kept 14 bases outside the gene matches. Germline V lookup: CDR1 MDHEN, CDR2 SYDVKM. The CDR3 here is CASSYYSGGGVLEQYV. For the CDR3, the DNA is TGTGCCAGCAGTTATTACAGCGGGGGTGGGGTTCTCGAGCAGTACGTC.

This clonotype occurred many times. The rearrangement links TRBV7-9 to TRBJ2-3; tentatively, D is TRBD2 (7 bases). Deletions cut 5 bases from V and 2 bases from J, with 14 bases between. The CDR3 runs 15 residues. Germline assignment: CDR1 SEHNR and CDR2 FQNEAQ (reference sequence). CDR3 coding DNA: TGTGCCAGCAGCATCTCGGGGGGCCCCACAGATACGCAGTATTTT. This translates into CASSISGGPTDTQYF.